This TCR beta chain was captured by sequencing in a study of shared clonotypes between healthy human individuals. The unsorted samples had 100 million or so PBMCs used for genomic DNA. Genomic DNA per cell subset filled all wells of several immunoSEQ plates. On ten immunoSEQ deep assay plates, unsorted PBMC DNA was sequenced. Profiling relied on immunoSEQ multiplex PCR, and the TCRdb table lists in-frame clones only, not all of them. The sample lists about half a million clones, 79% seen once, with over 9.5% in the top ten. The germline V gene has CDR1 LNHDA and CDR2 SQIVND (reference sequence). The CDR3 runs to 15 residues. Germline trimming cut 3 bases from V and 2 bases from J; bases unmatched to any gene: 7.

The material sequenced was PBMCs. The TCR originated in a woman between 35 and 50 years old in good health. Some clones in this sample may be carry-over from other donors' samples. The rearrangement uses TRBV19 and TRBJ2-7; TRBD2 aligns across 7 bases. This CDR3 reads CASSMTAGKAYEQYF. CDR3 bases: TGTGCCAGTAGTATGACAGCGGGAAAGGCCTACGAGCAGTACTTC.